The clone carrying this T cell receptor beta chain was observed a few times. Its cognate antigen is unknown. Using its own MiXCR run on the reads, TCRdb lists one record per CDR3 protein. The sample has about 110,000 distinct CDR3 sequences; over 40% are singletons. This sample is drawn from a study of T cell repertoires in cytomegalovirus infection. This CDR3 comprises 15 residues. Trimming removed 6 bases at V and 3 bases at J, with 17 bases between. Germline V gene sequence: CDR1 MNHNS, CDR2 SASEGT. The J gene is TRBJ1-2, the V gene TRBV6-1; D possibly corresponds to TRBD1 (6 bases). This receptor was taken from a human donor in good health (CMV status not recorded). Some clones in this sample may be carry-over from other donors' samples. The material sequenced was CD8+ T cells from cultured PBMCs, taken from culture after CMV antigen stimulation. The CDR3 region has the DNA TGTGCCAGCAGCCAAGAACAGGGTTTTGACTATGGCTACACCTTC. It encodes CASSQEQGFDYGYTF.